This T cell receptor (beta chain) was captured in a study of blood T cell repertoires in COVID-19. Study-level background: Whether acute or convalescent, the COVID-19 samples came from the United States, Italy and Spain. The analysed material was cDNA or gDNA that came from T cells, B-cell-depleted T cells, or PBMCs.

From germline, CDR1 is GTSNPN and CDR2 SVGIG (reference sequence). CDR3 length equals 15 residues. Trimming took 2 bases from V and 2 from J, leaving 10 bases between them. As originally analysed: Nucleated cell number was recorded as an estimate derived from reference gene primer amplification. Assay: immunoSEQ multiplex PCR; the TCRdb copy retains only in-frame clones and omits some. V and J calls and clone size are copied from that table; D and trimming were computed from the DNA. Of under 150,000 clones listed, approximately 84% are singletons. This TCR was recovered from a woman aged 40 to 49 with acute or convalescent COVID-19. This rearrangement joins TRBV30 to TRBJ1-6; D unclear. The specimen sequenced was peripheral blood. CDR3 protein: CAWSKAGTYNSPLHF. In DNA, the CDR3 is TGTGCCTGGAGTAAGGCAGGAACCTATAATTCACCCCTCCACTTT.